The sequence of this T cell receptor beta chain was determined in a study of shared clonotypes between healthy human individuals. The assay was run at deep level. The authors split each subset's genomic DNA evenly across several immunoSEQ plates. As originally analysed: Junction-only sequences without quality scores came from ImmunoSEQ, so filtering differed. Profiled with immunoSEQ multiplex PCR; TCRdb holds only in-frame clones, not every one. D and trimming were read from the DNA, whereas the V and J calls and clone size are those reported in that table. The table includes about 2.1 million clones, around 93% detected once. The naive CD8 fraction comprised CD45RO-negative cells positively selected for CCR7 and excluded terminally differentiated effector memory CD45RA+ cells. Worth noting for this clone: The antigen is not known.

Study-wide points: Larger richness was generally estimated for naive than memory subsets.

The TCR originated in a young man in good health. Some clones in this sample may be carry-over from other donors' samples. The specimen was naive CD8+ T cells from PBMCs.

The CDR3: CASSSAGEVNTEAFF. As DNA, the CDR3 is TGTGCCAGCAGTTCCGCCGGTGAGGTGAACACTGAAGCTTTCTTT. The J gene is TRBJ1-1, the V gene TRBV6-5, with D unresolved. Between the trimmed V and J ends, which lost 4 bases and 0 bases, there was a span of 12 bases. The CDR3 contains 15 residues. CDR1 is MNHEY, CDR2 SVGAGI, per germline.